The source of this T cell receptor (beta chain) is a study of regulatory T cells in long-lasting Graves disease. Notes on the study in general: Newly diagnosed patients had higher TCR diversity than persistent Graves' patients did.

Described time point: newly diagnosed GD, antithyroid drugs for less than 3 months. Extracted RNA from PBMCs served as the source of the TCR library. Arm-PCR of CDR3 regions and iRepertoire HTBI primers were the basis on which TCR beta libraries were built. MiXCR was run by TCRdb on the multiplex PCR reads, yielding one entry per CDR3 protein. This table has roughly 530,000 distinct CDR3 sequences, 15% to 20% appearing once. With regard to this clonotype: Its antigen is not known.

These records were also assigned to another study, of T cells in Graves' hyperthyroidism and ophthalmopathy. That investigation notes: Clonotypes that were expanded in thyroid above 0.001 mostly appeared in blood too. Ophthalmopathy was model-predicted a median roughly 6.2 months pre-onset.

The material sequenced was peripheral blood mononuclear cells (PBMCs), taken at new diagnosis, from a patient treated with antithyroid drugs. The sequence was obtained from a woman aged 35-60 years with Graves disease.

The CDR3 region is CSASKAVSGAFF. CDR3 nucleotide sequence: TGCAGTGCTAGTAAGGCGGTATCAGGAGCTTTCTTT. V is TRBV20-1 and J is TRBJ1-1; no clear D. The CDR3 runs 12 residues. The V end was cut by 3 bases, the J end by 10 bases, with 15 bases between. In germline, CDR1 is DFQATT, CDR2 SNEGSKA (reference sequence).